Listed below are T cell receptor beta chains from one sample, sequenced in a study of T cell responses to AZD1222 COVID-19 vaccine. The table came from immunoSEQ multiplex PCR; TCRdb's copy has only in-frame clones and leaves some out. The sample yields 20,000 to 30,000 clones, 85% to 90% seen once. The material sequenced was peripheral blood, taken 28 days after the second AZD1222 dose. The source is an adult who received the AZD1222 COVID-19 vaccine. The CDR3 runs from the conserved cysteine through the conserved F or W. The D gene is left open where the match is weak. Size is omitted from some rows. Given values are once, few, many or a class for expanded clones.

CDR3nt	CDR3aa	j_gene	d_gene	abundance	v_gene	len
TGTGCAAGTCGCTTAGCCCGGGGGACAGGGCTATACAATGAGCAGTTCTTC	CASRLARGTGLYNEQFF	TRBJ2-1	.	.	TRBV12-2	17
TGTGCCTGGATTCTATTAGCGGGAGCGGGGGATACGCAGTATTTT	CAWILLAGAGDTQYF	TRBJ2-3	TRBD2	.	TRBV30	15
TGCGCCAGCAGAACCGGGACGAGTTCTAATGAAAAACTGTTTTTT	CASRTGTSSNEKLFF	TRBJ1-4	.	.	TRBV5-1	15
TGTGCCAGCAGCCAAGTAACAGGACCGAACACTGAAGCTTTCTTT	CASSQVTGPNTEAFF	TRBJ1-1	.	.	TRBV14	15
TGTGCCAGCAGCCCCAGGGGACAGGGGGCCGGGGAGCTGTTTTTT	CASSPRGQGAGELFF	TRBJ2-2	TRBD1	few	TRBV9	15
TGTGCCAGCAGCCTCTCTACCGCGCTGGGACTAGCGGGTGCGGGCAAAAACATTCAGTACTTC	CASSLSTALGLAGAGKNIQYF	TRBJ2-4	TRBD2	medium-sized	TRBV28	21
TGTGCCAGCAGCTTGGACAGTTATAGCAATCAGCCCCAGCATTTT	CASSLDSYSNQPQHF	TRBJ1-5	.	.	TRBV5-6	15
TGTGCCAGCACCCGTGCAGGGCCCCAGCATTTT	CASTRAGPQHF	TRBJ1-5	.	.	TRBV12-3/TRBV12-4	11
TGTGCCAGCGGGGCTTATAATTCACCCCTCCACTTT	CASGAYNSPLHF	TRBJ1-6	.	.	TRBV27	12
TGTGCCAGCTCACCTGCGGGGGGGGCGAACACCGGGGAGCTGTTTTTT	CASSPAGGANTGELFF	TRBJ2-2	TRBD2	once	TRBV18	16
TGTGCCAGTAGTATCGGTGGTCAGGGGGCAAGGAATGAGCAGTTCTTC	CASSIGGQGARNEQFF	TRBJ2-1	TRBD1	.	TRBV19	16
TGTGCCAGCAGTTTCCCGCAGGGAGGGTTACTCGAGCAGTACTTC	CASSFPQGGLLEQYF	TRBJ2-7	TRBD2	.	TRBV28	15
TGTGCCCTCAGGGGAAGGGCCATGAACACTGAAGCTTTCTTT	CALRGRAMNTEAFF	TRBJ1-1	.	.	TRBV19	14
TGTGCCAGCAGTGAACCCCCGGGGGTGCTGGGGTACTTC	CASSEPPGVLGYF	TRBJ2-7	.	.	TRBV6-1	13
TGTGCCAGCAGTCAGGGATCCACCGTTAACTATGGCTACACCTTC	CASSQGSTVNYGYTF	TRBJ1-2	.	once	TRBV6-5	15
TGTGCCAGCAGTTGGACGGGGAGTCAGCCCCAGCATTTT	CASSWTGSQPQHF	TRBJ1-5	.	.	TRBV7-9	13
TGTGCCAGCAGCTCAGTCGCAAGCACCGGGGAGCTGTTTTTT	CASSSVASTGELFF	TRBJ2-2	.	.	TRBV7-9	14
TGCGCCAGCAGCCCCGGACGGACTAGCGGGGTCGGTGAGACCCAGTACTTC	CASSPGRTSGVGETQYF	TRBJ2-5	TRBD2	.	TRBV5-1	17
TGTGCCAGCAGTATAGTACAGGGAACTGAAGCTTTCTTT	CASSIVQGTEAFF	TRBJ1-1	.	.	TRBV6-5	13
TGTGCCACCAGCGCACTAGTTGGTGAGCAGTTCTTC	CATSALVGEQFF	TRBJ2-1	.	.	TRBV15	12
TGTGCCAGCAGCTTAGTTCAGGGGGGCGAAAAACTGTTTTTT	CASSLVQGGEKLFF	TRBJ1-4	TRBD1	once	TRBV7-9	14
TGCGCCAGCAGTGCCGGGACTAGCATCAACGAGCAGTACTTC	CASSAGTSINEQYF	TRBJ2-7	TRBD2	.	TRBV10-1	14
TGTGCCAGCAGCCTGGGGACAGGTGCTACGGAGCAGTACTTC	CASSLGTGATEQYF	TRBJ2-7	TRBD1	.	TRBV3-1/TRBV3-2	14
TGTGCCAGCAGCCAAGAGGGGGCAGGAGCTTTCTTT	CASSQEGAGAFF	TRBJ1-1	.	.	TRBV4-2	12
TGTGCCAGCAGCTTTCAGGGGAGCTATAATTCACCCCTCCACTTT	CASSFQGSYNSPLHF	TRBJ1-6	.	.	TRBV5-8	15
TGTGCCACCAGCAGAGGGATGCGGGACGGAGCCCTCTACGAGCAGTACTTC	CATSRGMRDGALYEQYF	TRBJ2-7	.	once	TRBV15	17
TGTGCCAGTAGCCCTATACAGGGAGGTACGCAGTATTTT	CASSPIQGGTQYF	TRBJ2-3	.	.	TRBV19	13
TGCAGCGCCCAGCTCGGACAGGGTGATTCACCCCTCCACTTT	CSAQLGQGDSPLHF	TRBJ1-6	TRBD1	.	TRBV29-1	14
TGTGCCAGCAGCTTTCAAGGGGTTGATTATAGAAACACCATATATTTT	CASSFQGVDYRNTIYF	TRBJ1-3	.	.	TRBV5-6	16
TGTGCCAGCAGGATGGGGGCGAGCAATCAGCCCCAGCATTTT	CASRMGASNQPQHF	TRBJ1-5	.	once	TRBV6-5	14
TGTGCCAGCAGACCGGGACAATATAATTCACCCCTCCACTTT	CASRPGQYNSPLHF	TRBJ1-6	.	few	TRBV28	14
TGTGCCAGCGGGGATAGCGGGGGCCCCTACAATGAGCAGTTCTTC	CASGDSGGPYNEQFF	TRBJ2-1	TRBD2	.	TRBV9	15
TGCGCCAGCAGCCCAGCAGGGAGGGATTCACCCCTCCACTTT	CASSPAGRDSPLHF	TRBJ1-6	.	.	TRBV5-1	14
TGTGCCAGCAGCCCAGACCAGGTGGGAAACACCATATATTTT	CASSPDQVGNTIYF	TRBJ1-3	.	few	TRBV7-8	14
TGTGCCAGCAGCTTGGATCTTAGCGGGGGGGCCGCAGATACGCAGTATTTT	CASSLDLSGGAADTQYF	TRBJ2-3	TRBD2	.	TRBV5-4	17
TGTGCCACATTAGACAGCCACGAGCAGTACTTC	CATLDSHEQYF	TRBJ2-7	.	.	TRBV10-3	11
TGTGCCAGCAGCCCCCTGGGAGGGCTGCAAGAGACCCAGTACTTC	CASSPLGGLQETQYF	TRBJ2-5	TRBD2	.	TRBV3-1/TRBV3-2	15
TGTGCCAGCAGCCACCTCCGGGACTACCCTGAAGCTTTCTTT	CASSHLRDYPEAFF	TRBJ1-1	.	.	TRBV3-1/TRBV3-2	14
TGTGCCAGCAGCTCGACTCGCCCGACAGTGAACACTGAAGCTTTCTTT	CASSSTRPTVNTEAFF	TRBJ1-1	.	.	TRBV5-4	16
TGTGCCAGTGGGGTCTCTGGGGCCAACGTCCTGACTTTC	CASGVSGANVLTF	TRBJ2-6	.	.	TRBV19	13
TGTGCCAGCTCACCAAATCGGCAGCAGAACACTGAAGCTTTCTTT	CASSPNRQQNTEAFF	TRBJ1-1	.	few	TRBV18	15
TGCGCCAGCAGCTTACTAGGAAGCACAGATACGCAGTATTTT	CASSLLGSTDTQYF	TRBJ2-3	.	.	TRBV5-1	14
TGTGCCAGTAGACATAACAGCGGGACTAACTATGGCTACACCTTC	CASRHNSGTNYGYTF	TRBJ1-2	.	.	TRBV19	15
TGTGCCAGCAGCTTAGGGCCTAGCAGGGGAAATGAGCAGTTCTTC	CASSLGPSRGNEQFF	TRBJ2-1	.	.	TRBV7-3	15
TGTGCCAGCAGTACGGGCACGGTGGGGGACTATGGCTACACCTTC	CASSTGTVGDYGYTF	TRBJ1-2	.	.	TRBV5-5	15
TGTGCCAGCAGTTCACTAAGGACCGTCAGCTCCTACGAGCAGTACTTC	CASSSLRTVSSYEQYF	TRBJ2-7	.	.	TRBV6-5	16
TGTGCCAGCACCTCCGGGACAGCAAATCAGCCCCAGCATTTT	CASTSGTANQPQHF	TRBJ1-5	TRBD1	.	TRBV2	14
TGTGCCAGTAGTACCGGACAGCAGCAAGAGACCCAGTACTTC	CASSTGQQQETQYF	TRBJ2-5	.	.	TRBV19	14
TGTGCCAGCAGAGCGGCGGGGCACCAAGACGAGCAGTACTTC	CASRAAGHQDEQYF	TRBJ2-7	.	.	TRBV28	14
TGTGCCAGCAGTGAAGCGCTTCTGGGAAAGAGACGCACCGGGGAGCTGTTTTTT	CASSEALLGKRRTGELFF	TRBJ2-2	.	few	TRBV2	18
TGTGCCATCAGTAGCGGAATGGGTACAGATACGCAGTATTTT	CAISSGMGTDTQYF	TRBJ2-3	.	.	TRBV10-3	14
TGTGCCAGCAGTTCAGGGGGCAACTATGGCTACACCTTC	CASSSGGNYGYTF	TRBJ1-2	TRBD1	few	TRBV28	13
TGTGCCAGCAGACCAGGGGGCGCTGGGGCCAACGTCCTGACTTTC	CASRPGGAGANVLTF	TRBJ2-6	TRBD1	.	TRBV6-5	15
TGCGCCAGCAGCCCGGATACGGGATTAGAAAAACTGTTTTTT	CASSPDTGLEKLFF	TRBJ1-4	.	.	TRBV5-1	14
TGTGCCAGCAGCTTAGAGCCGAACACCGGGGAGCTGTTTTTT	CASSLEPNTGELFF	TRBJ2-2	.	few	TRBV7-2	14